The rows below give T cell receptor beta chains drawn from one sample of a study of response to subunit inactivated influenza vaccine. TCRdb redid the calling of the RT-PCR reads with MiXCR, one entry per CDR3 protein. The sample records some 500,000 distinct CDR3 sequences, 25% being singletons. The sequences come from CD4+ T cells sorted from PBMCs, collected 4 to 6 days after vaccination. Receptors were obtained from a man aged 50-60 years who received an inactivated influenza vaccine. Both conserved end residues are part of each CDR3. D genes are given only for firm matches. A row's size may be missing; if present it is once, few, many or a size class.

CDR3nt: TGTGCCAGCAGTCCCCGATTGGGAAAAGGGTATGGCTACACCTTC; CDR3aa: CASSPRLGKGYGYTF; v_gene: TRBV12-3/TRBV12-4; d_gene: NA; j_gene: TRBJ1-2; abundance: NA
CDR3nt: TGCAGTGCTAGCGAGCTAGCGGGGGATCTGGGCGGGGAGCTGTTTTTT; CDR3aa: CSASELAGDLGGELFF; v_gene: TRBV20-1; d_gene: TRBD2; j_gene: TRBJ2-2; abundance: NA
CDR3nt: TGCGCCAGCAGCCAAGATTCGGGGGGCTCCTACAATGAGCAGTTCTTC; CDR3aa: CASSQDSGGSYNEQFF; v_gene: TRBV4-3; d_gene: TRBD2; j_gene: TRBJ2-1; abundance: NA
CDR3nt: TGTGCCAGCAGCTTTGACGGCAGACTCTCTGGAAACACCATATATTTT; CDR3aa: CASSFDGRLSGNTIYF; v_gene: TRBV5-5; d_gene: NA; j_gene: TRBJ1-3; abundance: few
CDR3nt: TGCAGCGTTGGGCAGGGGACAGATACGCAGTATTTT; CDR3aa: CSVGQGTDTQYF; v_gene: TRBV29-1; d_gene: NA; j_gene: TRBJ2-3; abundance: NA
CDR3nt: TGTGCCAGCAGCCAAGGGATGGCCGGACAGTACTATGGCTACACCTTC; CDR3aa: CASSQGMAGQYYGYTF; v_gene: TRBV3-1; d_gene: NA; j_gene: TRBJ1-2; abundance: NA
CDR3nt: TGCAGCGTTGTTCAGGGGCCTGGGGCCAACGTCCTGACTTTC; CDR3aa: CSVVQGPGANVLTF; v_gene: TRBV29-1; d_gene: NA; j_gene: TRBJ2-6; abundance: few
CDR3nt: TGCGCCAGCAGCTTGGAGGCCGCCGACCCCAAAGCTTTCTTT; CDR3aa: CASSLEAADPKAFF; v_gene: TRBV5-1; d_gene: NA; j_gene: TRBJ1-1; abundance: NA
CDR3nt: TGCGCCAGCAGCTTGGCCCTAGCGGAGGAGCAGTTCTTC; CDR3aa: CASSLALAEEQFF; v_gene: TRBV5-1; d_gene: TRBD2; j_gene: TRBJ2-1; abundance: few
CDR3nt: TGCAGCGTTGTTCGTAGTACCTACAATGAGCAGTTCTTC; CDR3aa: CSVVRSTYNEQFF; v_gene: TRBV29-1; d_gene: NA; j_gene: TRBJ2-1; abundance: NA